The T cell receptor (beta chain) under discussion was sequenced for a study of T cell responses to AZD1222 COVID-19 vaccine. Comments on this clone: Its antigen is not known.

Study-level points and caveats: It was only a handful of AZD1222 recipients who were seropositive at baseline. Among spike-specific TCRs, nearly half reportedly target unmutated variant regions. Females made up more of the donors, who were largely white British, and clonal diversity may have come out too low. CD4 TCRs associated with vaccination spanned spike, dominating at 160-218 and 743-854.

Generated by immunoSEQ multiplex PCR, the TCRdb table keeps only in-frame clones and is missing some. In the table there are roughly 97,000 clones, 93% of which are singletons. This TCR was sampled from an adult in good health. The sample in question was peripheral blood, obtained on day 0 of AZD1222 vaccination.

CDR3 in amino acids: CASSRDRNYGYTF. The CDR3 DNA is TGTGCCAGCAGCCGCGACAGGAACTATGGCTACACCTTC. V usage is TRBV9 and J usage is TRBJ1-2; D perhaps matches TRBD1 (6 bases). V was pared by 4 bases and J by 2 bases, with 9 bases between. The CDR3 runs 13 residues. Germline CDR1 reads SGDLS; CDR2 reads YYNGEE.